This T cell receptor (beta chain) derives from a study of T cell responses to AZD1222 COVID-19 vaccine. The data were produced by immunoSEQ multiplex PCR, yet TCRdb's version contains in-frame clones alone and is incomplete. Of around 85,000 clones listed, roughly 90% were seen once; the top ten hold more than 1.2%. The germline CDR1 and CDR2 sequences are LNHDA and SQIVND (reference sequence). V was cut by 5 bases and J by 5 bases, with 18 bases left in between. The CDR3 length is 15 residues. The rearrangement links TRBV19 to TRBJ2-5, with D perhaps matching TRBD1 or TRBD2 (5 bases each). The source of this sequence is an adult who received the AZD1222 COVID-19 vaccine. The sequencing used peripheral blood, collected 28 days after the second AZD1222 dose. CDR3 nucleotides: TGTGCCAGTAGTTTCTGGCCAGGGAGAGGGGAGACCCAGTACTTC. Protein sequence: CASSFWPGRGETQYF.